This T cell receptor (beta chain) came from a study of shared clonotypes between healthy human individuals. The CDR3 has 16 amino acids. V gave up 8 bases and J gave up 7 bases; unmatched junction bases: 16. Germline loops: CDR1 LNHDA, CDR2 SQIVND (reference sequence). Study results and limitations: The study found roughly 5.3% of naive CD4 clonotypes shared across a handful of donors.

This clone was seen a few times. Its antigen is not known. Per the study methods: With immunoSEQ giving junction-only sequences and no quality scores, filtering differed. TCRdb's copy holds only in-frame clones and misses some; the assay was immunoSEQ multiplex PCR. Clone size and the V and J calls come from that table; the DNA yielded D and trimming. Of 2 million to 2.5 million clones in the sample, roughly 93% were seen once. Sequencing was carried out using naive CD4+ T cells from PBMCs. Subset here: CD45RA+ positively selected. The TCR comes from a man aged 18 to 35 in good health. Some clones in this sample may be carry-over from other donors' samples. The chain joins TRBV19 to TRBJ1-5, with TRBD1 matching 8 bases. DNA of the CDR3: TGTGCCAGTTCGTCGAGGCAGGGGGCGCGGGGACAGCCCCAGCATTTT. Residues: CASSSRQGARGQPQHF.